This entry lists 20 T cell receptor beta chains sequenced from one sample in a study of identical twins. From the 5' RACE reads, TCRdb called clonotypes with MiXCR, one entry per CDR3 protein. The repertoire holds approximately 630,000 distinct CDR3 sequences, roughly 7.2% seen once, with 1.6% in the top ten. The sample was also linked to a second study, of yellow fever vaccine responses in identical twins.

Sequencing input: PBMCs. These receptors came from a young woman in good health.

Here the CDR3 DNA reads TGTGCCAGCAGCCAAGATCGACTGACAAAAAATTCACCCCTCCACTTT. Protein sequence: CASSQDRLTKNSPLHF. The chain carries TRBV3-1 and TRBJ1-6; no clear D gene. The CDR3 runs to 16 residues. Trimming left V 0 bases short and J 7 bases short, with 13 bases between. Germline V gene lookup returns CDR1 LGHDT and CDR2 YNNKEL (reference sequence).

This clonotype was observed a single time. An end of the junction differs from the germline gene, which may be a read error. The chain recombines TRBV3-1 with TRBJ2-1, with 11 bases that match TRBD2. CDR1 is LGHDT, CDR2 YNNKEL, per germline (reference sequence). The CDR3 is 16 amino acids. The CDR3 spells CACSQARLAGNNEQFF. CDR3 nucleotides: TGTGCCTGCAGCCAAGCAAGACTAGCGGGGAACAATGAGCAGTTCTTC.

This clonotype was observed a few times. The chain uses TRBV27 and TRBJ2-7; D remains unclear. V shed 10 bases and J shed 0 bases, with 16 bases lying between them. The CDR3 has 14 residues. Germline V gene lookup returns CDR1 MNHEY and CDR2 SMNVEV (reference sequence). CDR3: CATTRGRISYEQYV. The CDR3 DNA reads as TGTGCCACCACCCGTGGCAGGATCTCCTACGAGCAGTACGTC.

In this sample, this clonotype turned up many times. At one of its ends the junction is not consistent with the germline gene, which may arise from a read error. This rearrangement joins TRBV25-1 to TRBJ1-2; D remains unclear. In germline, CDR1 is MGHDK, CDR2 SYGVNS. The CDR3 extends over 11 amino acids. CDR3 amino acids: CASSDGYGYTF. The CDR3 coding sequence is TGCGCCAGCAGTGACGGCTATGGCTACACCTTC.

This clonotype was counted a few times. The V call is TRBV3-1, the J call TRBJ2-1; D gene uncertain. Per germline, CDR1 LGHDT and CDR2 YNNKEL (reference sequence). The CDR3 contains 13 residues. V lost 3 bases, J lost 9 bases, and 12 bases lay in between. CDR3 sequence (DNA): TGTGCCAGCAGCCACCGCCTAGAGCTTGAGCAGTTCTTC. Translated, it gives CASSHRLELEQFF.

This clonotype has ten or more counts. The rearrangement links TRBV10-1 to TRBJ2-3; D may correspond to TRBD1 or TRBD2 (6 bases each). Trimming removed 3 bases from V and 3 bases from J, with 19 bases in between. The CDR3 is 17 amino acids. The germline V gene encodes CDR1 WNHNN and CDR2 SYGVQD (reference sequence). The CDR3 DNA sequence: TGCGCCAGCAGTGACCCGTGGGGTAGCGGACAGACAGATACGCAGTATTTT. Amino acids: CASSDPWGSGQTDTQYF.

This clonotype was detected ten times or more. The genes are TRBV11-2 and TRBJ1-2; D is unclear. V was shortened by 1 base and J by 7 bases, with 7 bases between the two germline ends. Germline V gene data show CDR1 as SGHAT and CDR2 as FQNNGV. The CDR3 is 12 residues long. The CDR3 is CASSLVWGGYTF. The CDR3, as DNA: TGTGCCAGCAGCTTAGTTTGGGGTGGCTACACCTTC.

A few counts support this clonotype. The V gene is TRBV7-7, the J gene TRBJ2-3; D possibly corresponds to TRBD1 (5 bases). The CDR3 consists of 15 residues. In germline, CDR1 is SSHAT, CDR2 FNYEAQ (reference sequence). Between the trimmed V and J ends, which lost 5 bases and 0 bases, there was a span of 12 bases. The DNA of the CDR3 is TGTGCCAGCAGCCTCGGACACTCTAGCACAGATACGCAGTATTTT. Translating gives CASSLGHSSTDTQYF.

The chain joins TRBV7-6 to TRBJ1-4; D remains ambiguous. Germline V gene sequence: CDR1 SGHVS, CDR2 FNYEAQ. Between the trimmed V and J ends, which lost 5 bases and 8 bases, there was a span of 12 bases. The CDR3 spans 13 residues. CDR3 nucleotides: TGTGCCAGCAGCCTTAACCATGGGGAAAAACTGTTTTTT. Translation: CASSLNHGEKLFF.

In its sample, this clonotype was seen a few times. The chain joins TRBV10-2 to TRBJ1-1; perhaps TRBD1 as D (5 bases). V lost 4 bases, J lost 0 bases, and 12 bases lay in between. This CDR3 has 15 residues. The germline gives CDR1 WSHSY, CDR2 SAAADI. The CDR3, as DNA: TGCGCCAGCAGTGTGGCCATGACAGTGAACACTGAAGCTTTCTTT. This encodes CASSVAMTVNTEAFF.

The V call is TRBV2, the J call TRBJ1-3; a possible D gene is TRBD1 (5 bases). Trimming stripped 4 bases from V and 0 bases from J, with 10 bases between. The germline CDR1 and CDR2 sequences are SNHLY and FYNNEI. The CDR3 totals 15 residues. The CDR3 loop is CASSADRRSGNTIYF. The CDR3 DNA is TGTGCCAGCAGTGCCGACAGACGCTCTGGAAACACCATATATTTT.

The CDR3 loop is CASSLRVPGQGLNTEAFF. DNA of the CDR3: TGTGCCAGTAGTCTCCGAGTCCCGGGACAGGGTTTGAACACTGAAGCTTTCTTT. V gene TRBV19 combines with J gene TRBJ1-1, with 9 bases aligning to TRBD1. The CDR3 runs 18 residues. After removal of 5 bases from V and 0 bases from J, the junction contained 13 bases not matched to a gene. Germline loops: CDR1 LNHDA, CDR2 SQIVND (reference sequence). Supplemented by reference TRBV19 and TRBJ1-1, the full variable domain reads DGGITQSPKYLFRKEGQNVTLSCEQNLNHDAMYWYRQDPGQGLRLIYYSQIVNDFQKGDIAEGYSVSREKKESFPLTVTSAQKNPTAFYLCASSLRVPGQGLNTEAFFGQGTRLTVV.

This sequence joins TRBV10-3 and TRBJ2-3; D is perhaps TRBD1 (7 bases). CDR1 and CDR2 (germline): ENHRY, SYGVKD. V was pared by 2 bases and J by 2 bases, with 11 bases between. This CDR3 is 15 amino acids long. CDR3 protein: CAISEGRGDTDTQYF. Written as DNA, the CDR3 is TGTGCCATCAGTGAGGGCAGGGGGGACACAGATACGCAGTATTTT.

This clonotype was seen at least ten times. The V and J genes are TRBV28 and TRBJ2-1, with D possibly matching TRBD2 (6 bases). This CDR3 region has 17 residues. Germline values: CDR1 MDHEN, CDR2 SYDVKM. V was cut by 6 bases and J by 2 bases, with 20 bases left in between. This CDR3 reads CASSLRFGGVTYNEQFF. CDR3 DNA: TGTGCCAGCAGCCTTAGGTTCGGGGGAGTCACCTACAATGAGCAGTTCTTC.

This clonotype was observed a handful of times. The gene calls are TRBV12-3 or TRBV12-4 and TRBJ2-5, with 9 bases identical to TRBD2. The CDR3 loop spans 16 amino acids. Trimming at V came to 4 bases and at J to 2 bases, leaving 8 bases not matched to a gene. CDR3 region: CASSSPSGAWQETQYF. The CDR3 DNA follows: TGTGCCAGCAGTTCCCCTAGCGGGGCCTGGCAAGAGACCCAGTACTTC.

The gene calls are TRBV20-1 and TRBJ1-2; TRBD1 is a possible D gene (6 bases). This CDR3 has 12 residues. V was pared by 5 bases and J by 10 bases, with 17 bases between. In germline, CDR1 is DFQATT, CDR2 SNEGSKA (reference sequence). CDR3 sequence reads: CSARLTGSDYTF. For the CDR3, the DNA is TGCAGTGCTCGACTAACAGGGTCTGACTACACCTTC.

This clonotype was counted many times. This chain uses TRBV9 with TRBJ2-5; D possibly corresponds to TRBD2 (5 bases). Germline CDR1 is SGDLS and CDR2 is YYNGEE. This CDR3 spans 16 amino acids. Trimming pared 0 bases from V and 1 base from J, leaving 13 bases between. The CDR3 loop reads CASSVGPSEGQETQYF. Written as DNA, the CDR3 is TGTGCCAGCAGCGTAGGACCCTCAGAGGGCCAAGAGACCCAGTACTTC.

Many counts were recorded for this clonotype. The rearrangement links TRBV29-1 to TRBJ1-2; 10 nucleotides align to TRBD1. Per germline, CDR1 SQVTM and CDR2 ANQGSEA. The CDR3 spans 13 residues. The J segment lost 9 bases and the V segment lost 1 base, leaving 5 bases of the junction unmatched. The CDR3 nucleotides are TGCAGCGTTGAAGGGGTGACAGGGGGCCGCTACACCTTC. Amino acids: CSVEGVTGGRYTF.

In its sample, this clonotype was seen a few times. The chain uses TRBV10-3 and TRBJ2-2, with D tentatively TRBD1 or TRBD2 (6 bases each). The CDR3 is 13 amino acids. The germline V and J ends were trimmed by 7 bases and 5 bases, with 11 bases remaining between them. Germline loops: CDR1 ENHRY, CDR2 SYGVKD. CDR3 bases: TGTGCCATCAACAGGGAGGAGACCGGGGAGCTGTTTTTT. Encoded protein: CAINREETGELFF.

This clonotype has more than one count but fewer than ten. The genes are TRBV5-7 and TRBJ1-1; no clear D. TRBV5-7 counts as an open reading frame of uncertain function. This CDR3 has 13 residues. V lost 1 base, J lost 5 bases, and 9 bases lay in between. The CDR3 bases are TGTGCCAGCAGCTTGTTCGGGTATACTGAAGCTTTCTTT. This gives the protein CASSLFGYTEAFF.